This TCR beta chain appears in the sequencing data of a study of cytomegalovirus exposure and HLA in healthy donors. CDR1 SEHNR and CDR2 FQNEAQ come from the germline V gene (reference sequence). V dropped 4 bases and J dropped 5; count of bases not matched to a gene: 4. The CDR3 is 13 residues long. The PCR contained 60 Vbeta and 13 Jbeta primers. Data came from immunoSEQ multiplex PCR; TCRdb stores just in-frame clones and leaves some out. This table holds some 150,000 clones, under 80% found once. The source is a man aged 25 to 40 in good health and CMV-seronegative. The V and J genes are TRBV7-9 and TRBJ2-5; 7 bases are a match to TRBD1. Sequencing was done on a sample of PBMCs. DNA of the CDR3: TGTGCCAGCAGCTCACAGGGGCTGGAGACCCAGTACTTC. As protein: CASSSQGLETQYF.